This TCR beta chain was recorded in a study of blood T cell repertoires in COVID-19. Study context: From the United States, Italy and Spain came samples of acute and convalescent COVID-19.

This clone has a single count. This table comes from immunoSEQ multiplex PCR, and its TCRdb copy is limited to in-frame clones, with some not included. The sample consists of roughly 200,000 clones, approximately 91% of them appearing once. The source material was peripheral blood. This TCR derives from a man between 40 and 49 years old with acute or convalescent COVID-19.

The CDR3: CASSSPKEAGEYEKLFF. The CDR3 nucleotides read TGTGCCAGCAGTTCCCCCAAGGAGGCAGGAGAGTATGAAAAACTGTTTTTT. V is TRBV28 and J is TRBJ1-4; no firm D call. The germline gives CDR1 MDHEN, CDR2 SYDVKM. The ends were cut back, 4 bases at V and 6 bases at J, with 21 bases in the middle. The CDR3 runs 17 residues.